The next 22 T cell receptor beta chains were all read from a single sample in a study of OX40 agonist ivuxolimab in advanced cancers. The data were produced by immunoSEQ multiplex PCR, yet TCRdb's version contains in-frame clones alone and is incomplete. The sample comprises approximately 70,000 clones, 80% to 95% of which are singletons, and roughly 0.54% rests with the top ten. Sequencing used CD4+ or CD8+ T cells sorted from blood, obtained in a trial of the OX40 agonist ivuxolimab. The receptors were sampled from an adult with an advanced solid tumor such as melanoma, head and neck, liver or kidney cancer.

The J gene is TRBJ1-4, the V gene TRBV9; 11 nucleotides agree with TRBD1. Losses at the gene ends were 2 bases for V and 8 bases for J; bases not matched to a gene: 8. The germline CDR1 and CDR2 sequences are SGDLS and YYNGEE. The CDR3 is 16 amino acids. The CDR3 coding sequence is TGTGCCAGCAGCGTCTCCACCGGGACAGGGGGGGAAAAACTGTTTTTT. It translates to CASSVSTGTGGEKLFF.

The chain is built from TRBV5-4 and TRBJ1-2; D may be TRBD1 (6 bases). CDR1 is SGHNT and CDR2 is YYREEE in the germline V gene (reference sequence). V lost 6 bases to trimming and J lost 4 bases, with 16 bases between them. The CDR3 extends over 14 amino acids. The CDR3 DNA follows: TGTGCCAGCACCGGGGGCGGGTTTGCCTATGGCTACACCTTC. As protein: CASTGGGFAYGYTF.

The rearrangement links TRBV7-2 to TRBJ1-5; 7 bases fit TRBD1. J gave up 9 bases and V 1 base, and 12 bases lay outside the gene matches. The CDR3 runs 16 residues. Germline loops: CDR1 SGHTA, CDR2 FQGNSA. CDR3 DNA: TGTGCCAGCAGCTTAGGCCTCGACAGGGCCGGAGGGCCCCAGCATTTT. Its translation: CASSLGLDRAGGPQHF.

The rearrangement links TRBV5-1 to TRBJ1-5, with D hard to call. Germline CDR1 and CDR2: SGHRS and YFSETQ. There are 14 residues in the CDR3. V lost 0 bases to trimming and J lost 1 base, with 5 bases between them. The CDR3 coding sequence is TGCGCCAGCAGCTTGGGGTCGAGCAATCAGCCCCAGCATTTT. Residues: CASSLGSSNQPQHF. Full variable domain (outside the CDR3, taken from reference TRBV5-1 and TRBJ1-5): KAGVTQTPRYLIKTRGQQVTLSCSPISGHRSVSWYQQTPGQGLQFLFEYFSETQRNKGNFPGRFSGRQFSNSRSEMNVSTLELGDSALYLCASSLGSSNQPQHFGDGTRLSIL.

V gene TRBV28 combines with J gene TRBJ1-2; D gene ambiguous. Germline assignment: CDR1 MDHEN and CDR2 SYDVKM. The germline V and J ends were trimmed by 5 bases and 3 bases, with 10 bases remaining between them. This CDR3 has 13 amino acids. The CDR3 loop reads CASSEKDYYGYTF. CDR3 DNA sequence: TGTGCCAGCAGTGAAAAGGACTACTATGGCTACACCTTC.

The chain recombines TRBV7-9 with TRBJ1-3; D possibly corresponds to TRBD1 (5 bases). The V gene lost 5 bases and the J gene lost 0 bases, with 5 bases spanning the gap. Germline V lookup: CDR1 SEHNR, CDR2 FQNEAQ (reference sequence). The CDR3 totals 13 residues. The CDR3 loop is CASSRGSGNTIYF. In DNA, the CDR3 is TGTGCCAGCAGCAGGGGCTCTGGAAACACCATATATTTT.

The rearrangement links TRBV7-6 to TRBJ2-7; TRBD1 or TRBD2 may be the D gene (5 bases each). CDR1 and CDR2 (germline): SGHVS, FNYEAQ. Trimming cost V 6 bases and J 0 bases, with 12 bases left between them. The CDR3 loop spans 14 amino acids. The CDR3 sequence: CASSSSRGSYEQYF. CDR3 DNA sequence: TGTGCCAGCAGTTCATCGAGGGGCTCCTACGAGCAGTACTTC. The whole variable domain, filled in from reference TRBV7-6 and TRBJ2-7, reads GAGVSQSPRYKVTKRGQDVALRCDPISGHVSLYWYRQALGQGPEFLTYFNYEAQQDKSGLPNDRFSAERPEGSISTLTIQRTEQRDSAMYRCASSSSRGSYEQYFGPGTRLTVT.

This clone was picked up one time. The chain carries TRBV7-3 and TRBJ2-7; D is unclear. This CDR3 contains 13 residues. CDR1 is SGHTA and CDR2 is FQGTGA in the germline V gene. Trimming cost V 0 bases and J 5 bases, with 8 bases left between them. The CDR3 bases are TGTGCCAGCAGCTTAACGATTAATAACGAGCAGTACTTC. Its protein is CASSLTINNEQYF. The full variable domain, completed using reference TRBV7-3 and TRBJ2-7, is GAGVSQTPSNKVTEKGKYVELRCDPISGHTALYWYRQSLGQGPEFLIYFQGTGAADDSGLPNDRFFAVRPEGSVSTLKIQRTERGDSAVYLCASSLTINNEQYFGPGTRLTVT.

The gene calls are TRBV21-1 and TRBJ2-5; the DNA was not used to check the table's D call, TRBD2. TRBV21-1 is a pseudogene. This CDR3 is 16 amino acids long. CDR3 amino acids: CASSPIFGRGQETQYF. The CDR3 coding sequence is TGTGCCAGCAGCCCCATTTTCGGGAGAGGCCAAGAGACCCAGTACTTC.

This chain links TRBV2 with TRBJ2-2, with 15 bases matching TRBD2. Per the germline V gene, CDR1 is SNHLY and CDR2 is FYNNEI. The trim removed 11 bases at V and 7 bases at J, leaving 11 bases unmatched. This CDR3 contains 16 residues. The CDR3 nucleotides read TGTGCCGGCGCCGGGACTAGCGGGAGGCAAGGCGGGGAGCTGTTTTTT. It yields the protein CAGAGTSGRQGGELFF.

V is TRBV18 and J is TRBJ2-1; 9 positions match TRBD2. Per germline, CDR1 KGHSH and CDR2 LQKENI. The CDR3 runs to 17 residues. The junction had 12 bases not matched to a gene; V was cut back by 3 bases and J by 6 bases. CDR3 residues: CASSPLTSGSDSNEQFF. In DNA form, the CDR3 reads TGTGCCAGCTCACCTCTCACTAGCGGGTCAGATAGCAATGAGCAGTTCTTC. The variable domain in full, completed from reference TRBV18 and TRBJ2-1, reads NAGVMQNPRHLVRRRGQEARLRCSPMKGHSHVYWYRQLPEEGLKFMVYLQKENIIDESGMPKERFSAEFPKEGPSILRIQQVVRGDSAAYFCASSPLTSGSDSNEQFFGPGTRLTVL.

The chain carries TRBV21-1 and TRBJ1-2; the table's D call TRBD1 went unverified against the DNA. TRBV21-1 is classified as a pseudogene. The CDR3 covers 19 residues. Here the CDR3 DNA reads TGTGCCAGCAGCAAAGACGGTGGCAGGGCCACCTCACCCTACTGTGGCTACACCTTC. Its translation is CASSKDGGRATSPYCGYTF.

This clone was recorded once. Germline and junction disagree at one end, which may indicate a read error. The chain employs TRBV27 and TRBJ2-3; TRBD1 matches 12 bases. Germline assignment: CDR1 MNHEY and CDR2 SMNVEV (reference sequence). The CDR3 is 18 amino acids. The CDR3 DNA sequence: TGTGCCTGCAGTTTAATTCCGGGACAGGGGGCGCCCGGGGCGACGCAGTATTTT. Amino acids: CACSLIPGQGAPGATQYF.

This clone was observed a few times. J is TRBJ1-5 and V is TRBV19; 7 positions agree with TRBD1. CDR1 and CDR2 from the germline V gene are LNHDA and SQIVND (reference sequence). Trimming removed 5 bases from V and 5 bases from J; junction bases left unmatched: 6. CDR3 length: 14 residues. The chain's CDR3 is CASSPTGWDQPQHF. The CDR3 region has the DNA TGTGCCAGTAGTCCGACAGGGTGGGATCAGCCCCAGCATTTT.

The rearrangement links TRBV28 to TRBJ2-1; D may be TRBD1 (6 bases). Germline assignment: CDR1 MDHEN and CDR2 SYDVKM. V dropped 11 bases and J dropped 5 bases, with 13 bases sitting between them. The CDR3 loop spans 12 amino acids. The CDR3 sequence: CAAPPGDNEQFF. CDR3 DNA: TGTGCCGCCCCCCCAGGGGACAATGAGCAGTTCTTC. The whole variable domain, filled in from reference TRBV28 and TRBJ2-1, reads DVKVTQSSRYLVKRTGEKVFLECVQDMDHENMFWYRQDPGLGLRLIYFSYDVKMKEKGDIPEGYSVSREKKERFSLILESASTNQTSMYLCAAPPGDNEQFFGPGTRLTVL.

The chain is built from TRBV7-3 and TRBJ2-2; TRBD2 aligns across 7 bases. J was trimmed by 4 bases and V by 2 bases; bases with no gene match: 4. The CDR3 is 15 residues long. Looked up from germline, CDR1 is SGHTA and CDR2 is FQGTGA. The CDR3, as DNA: TGTGCCAGCAGCTTAGCGGGAGAAGGCACCGGGGAGCTGTTTTTT. Amino acid sequence: CASSLAGEGTGELFF.

In its sample, this clone was seen once. This chain links TRBV28 with TRBJ2-7, with D hard to call. V dropped 5 bases and J dropped 0 bases, with 5 bases sitting between them. Germline V gives CDR1 MDHEN, CDR2 SYDVKM. The CDR3 loop spans 12 amino acids. As DNA, the CDR3 is TGTGCCAGCAGTGTTACCTCCTACGAGCAGTACTTC. It yields the protein CASSVTSYEQYF.

The chain recombines TRBV4-3 with TRBJ2-3, with a tentative D call TRBD1 (5 bases). The CDR3 contains 14 residues. V lost 4 bases to trimming and J lost 9 bases, with 17 bases between them. Germline V CDR1 and CDR2: LGHNA, YSLEER. In DNA form, the CDR3 reads TGCGCCAGCAGCCCAGGGCGCTTCCAACAAACGCAGTATTTT. Its translation: CASSPGRFQQTQYF.

The DNA of the CDR3 is TGTGCCAGCAGCTTAGGGACAGGGTCGGACGAGACCCAGTACTTC. Translated, it gives CASSLGTGSDETQYF. This chain connects TRBV5-6 to TRBJ2-5; 9 bases line up with TRBD1. V lost 2 bases and J lost 5; bases outside the gene matches: 7. Germline V gene data show CDR1 as SGHDT and CDR2 as YYEEEE. The CDR3 runs to 15 residues.

The gene calls are TRBV6-6 and TRBJ1-1; a weak D match, TRBD1 (5 bases). The V and J ends lost 6 bases and 0 bases respectively, with 11 bases between them. CDR1 is MNHNY and CDR2 is SVGAGI in the germline V gene (reference sequence). The CDR3 covers 14 residues. The CDR3 region is CASRGDRMNTEAFF. CDR3 nucleotide sequence: TGTGCCAGCAGGGGGGACCGGATGAACACTGAAGCTTTCTTT.

Concerning this clone itself: A read error may account for a junction end that differs from germline. The J gene is TRBJ2-5, the V gene TRBV7-7; no definite D call. The end of the DNA aligns better with TRBJ2-7, so the J call may be wrong. The germline CDR1 and CDR2 sequences are SSHAT and FNYEAQ (reference sequence). The CDR3 is made up of 13 amino acids. CDR3 loop: CASSLGYSNEQYF. The CDR3 DNA sequence: TGTGCTAGCAGCTTAGGGTACTCCAACGAGCAGTACTTC.

The genes are TRBV19 and TRBJ2-7; 10 bases map to TRBD2. This CDR3 has 16 amino acids. J lost 3 bases, V lost 6 bases, and 11 bases had no gene match. Germline lookup yields CDR1 LNHDA and CDR2 SQIVND (reference sequence). CDR3 amino acids: CASSLMWSSGGYEQYF. CDR3 DNA sequence: TGTGCCAGTAGCCTTATGTGGTCTAGCGGGGGCTACGAGCAGTACTTC.